The present TCR beta chain was sequenced within a study of T-cell reconstitution after alpha-beta-depleted transplantation in children. The V and J ends lost 2 bases and 5 bases respectively, with 13 bases between them. The germline CDR1 and CDR2 sequences are MNHEY and SMNVEV (reference sequence). The CDR3 has 14 amino acids. As for this clonotype: Its antigen is currently unknown.

For TCRbeta, the library was prepared with unique molecular identifiers. Each CDR3 protein is one row after TCRdb ran MiXCR on the PCR reads. This table has approximately 500,000 distinct CDR3 sequences, roughly a tenth appearing once. Study-wide results and limits: T cells produced anew were the main source of T-cell counts and diversity one year after transplant. Alpha-beta T cells about two months after transplant reportedly derived from several hundred expanded graft clones. Some patients' high day-60 TCRbeta diversity was traced to surviving recipient T cells and thymic progenitors.

V is TRBV27 and J is TRBJ2-7; D may correspond to TRBD1 or TRBD2 (5 bases each). This clonotype originated in a child under 10 years old with inherited bone marrow failure, due to receive a stem cell transplant. The sample here was PBMCs, taken before TCRalphabeta/CD19-depleted stem cell transplant. The CDR3 here is CASSLRVEGHEQYF. CDR3 in DNA: TGTGCCAGCAGTTTAAGAGTAGAGGGACACGAGCAGTACTTC.